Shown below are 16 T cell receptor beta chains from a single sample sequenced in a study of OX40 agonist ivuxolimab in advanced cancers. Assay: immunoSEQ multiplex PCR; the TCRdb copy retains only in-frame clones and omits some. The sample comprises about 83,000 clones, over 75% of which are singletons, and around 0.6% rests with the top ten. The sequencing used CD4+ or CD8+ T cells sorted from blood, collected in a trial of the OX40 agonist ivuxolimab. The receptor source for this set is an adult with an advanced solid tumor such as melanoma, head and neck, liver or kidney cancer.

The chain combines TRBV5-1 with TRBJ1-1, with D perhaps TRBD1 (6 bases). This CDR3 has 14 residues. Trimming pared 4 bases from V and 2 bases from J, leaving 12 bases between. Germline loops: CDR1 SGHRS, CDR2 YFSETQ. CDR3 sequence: CASSPGQPNTEAFF. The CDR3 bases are TGCGCCAGCAGCCCGGGACAACCCAACACTGAAGCTTTCTTT. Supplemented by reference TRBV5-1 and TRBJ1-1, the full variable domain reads KAGVTQTPRYLIKTRGQQVTLSCSPISGHRSVSWYQQTPGQGLQFLFEYFSETQRNKGNFPGRFSGRQFSNSRSEMNVSTLELGDSALYLCASSPGQPNTEAFFGQGTRLTVV.

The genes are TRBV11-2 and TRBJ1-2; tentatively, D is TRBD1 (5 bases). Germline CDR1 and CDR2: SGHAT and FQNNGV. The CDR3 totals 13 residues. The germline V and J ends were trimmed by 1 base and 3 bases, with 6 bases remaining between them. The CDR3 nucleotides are TGTGCCAGCAGCTTAGGAGGGGACTATGGCTACACCTTC. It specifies CASSLGGDYGYTF.

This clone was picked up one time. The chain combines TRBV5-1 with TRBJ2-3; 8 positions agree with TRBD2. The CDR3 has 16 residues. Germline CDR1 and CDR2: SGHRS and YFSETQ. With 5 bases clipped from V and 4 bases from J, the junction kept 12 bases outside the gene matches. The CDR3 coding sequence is TGCGCCAGCAGTGGAGGGGCAGCGGGGGCGTCAGATACGCAGTATTTT. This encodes CASSGGAAGASDTQYF.

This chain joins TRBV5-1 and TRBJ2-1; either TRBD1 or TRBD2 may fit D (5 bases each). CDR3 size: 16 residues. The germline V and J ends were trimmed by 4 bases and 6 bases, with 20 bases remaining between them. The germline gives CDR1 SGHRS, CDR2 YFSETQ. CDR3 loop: CASSRTGTTPLNEQFF. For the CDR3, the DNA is TGCGCCAGCAGCCGAACCGGGACCACCCCCCTCAATGAGCAGTTCTTC.

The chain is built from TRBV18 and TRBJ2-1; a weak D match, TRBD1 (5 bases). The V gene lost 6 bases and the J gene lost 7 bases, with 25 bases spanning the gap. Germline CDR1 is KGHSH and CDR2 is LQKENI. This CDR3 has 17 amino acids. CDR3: CASSPPGRGALINEQFF. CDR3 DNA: TGTGCCAGCTCCCCGCCCGGTAGGGGCGCGTTAATTAATGAGCAGTTCTTC.

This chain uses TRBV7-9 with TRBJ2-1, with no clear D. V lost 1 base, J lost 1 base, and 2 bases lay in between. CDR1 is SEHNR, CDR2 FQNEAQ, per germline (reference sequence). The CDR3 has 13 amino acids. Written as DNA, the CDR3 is TGTGCCAGCAGCTTAGATTCCTACAATGAGCAGTTCTTC. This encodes CASSLDSYNEQFF.

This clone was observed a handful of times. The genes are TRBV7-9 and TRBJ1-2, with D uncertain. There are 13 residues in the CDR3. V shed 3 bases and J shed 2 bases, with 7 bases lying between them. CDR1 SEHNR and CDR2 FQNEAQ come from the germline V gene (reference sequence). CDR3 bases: TGTGCCAGCAGCTTGGCACGGAACTATGGCTACACCTTC. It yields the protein CASSLARNYGYTF. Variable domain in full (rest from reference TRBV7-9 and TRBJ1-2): DTGVSQNPRHKITKRGQNVTFRCDPISEHNRLYWYRQTLGQGPEFLTYFQNEAQLEKSRLLSDRFSAERPKGSFSTLEIQRTEQGDSAMYLCASSLARNYGYTFGSGTRLTVV.

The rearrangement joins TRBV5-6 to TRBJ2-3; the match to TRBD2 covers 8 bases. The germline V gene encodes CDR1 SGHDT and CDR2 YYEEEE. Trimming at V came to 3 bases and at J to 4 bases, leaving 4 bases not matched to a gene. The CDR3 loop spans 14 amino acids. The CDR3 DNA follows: TGTGCCAGCAGCTCCGGGACTAGTTCAGATACGCAGTATTTT. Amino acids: CASSSGTSSDTQYF.

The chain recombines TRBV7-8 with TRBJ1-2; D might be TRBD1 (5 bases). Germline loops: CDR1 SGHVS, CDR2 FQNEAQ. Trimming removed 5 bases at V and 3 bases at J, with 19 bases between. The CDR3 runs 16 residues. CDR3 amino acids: CASSPTPGRVHYGYTF. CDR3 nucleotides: TGTGCCAGCAGCCCAACCCCGGGCAGGGTACACTATGGCTACACCTTC.

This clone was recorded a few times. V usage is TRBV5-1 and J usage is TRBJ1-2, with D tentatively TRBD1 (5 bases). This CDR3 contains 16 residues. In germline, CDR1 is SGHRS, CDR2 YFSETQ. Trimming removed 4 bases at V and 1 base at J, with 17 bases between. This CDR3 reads CASSPPDGGGNYGYTF. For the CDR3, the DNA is TGCGCCAGCAGCCCTCCTGACGGGGGAGGTAACTATGGCTACACCTTC.

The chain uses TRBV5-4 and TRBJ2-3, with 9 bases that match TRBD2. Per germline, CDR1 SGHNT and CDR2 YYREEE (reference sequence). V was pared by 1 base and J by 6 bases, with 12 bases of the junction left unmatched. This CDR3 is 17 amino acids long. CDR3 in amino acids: CASSLRIGGGAMDTQYF. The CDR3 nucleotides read TGTGCCAGCAGCTTGAGGATCGGCGGGGGGGCGATGGATACGCAGTATTTT.

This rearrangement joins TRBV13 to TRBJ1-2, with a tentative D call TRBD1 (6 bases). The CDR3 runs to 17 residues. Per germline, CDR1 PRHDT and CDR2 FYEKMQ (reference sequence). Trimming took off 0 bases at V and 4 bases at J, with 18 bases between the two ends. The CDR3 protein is CASSLGLMGAPRYGYTF. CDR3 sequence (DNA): TGTGCCAGCAGCTTAGGCCTCATGGGGGCACCACGCTATGGCTACACCTTC.

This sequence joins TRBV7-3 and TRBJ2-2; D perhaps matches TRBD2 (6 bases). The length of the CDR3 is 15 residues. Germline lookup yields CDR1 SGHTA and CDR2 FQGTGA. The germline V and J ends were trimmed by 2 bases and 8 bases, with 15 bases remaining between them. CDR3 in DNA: TGTGCCAGCAGCTTACCGGGACTGAACCCGGGGGAGCTGTTTTTT. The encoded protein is CASSLPGLNPGELFF.

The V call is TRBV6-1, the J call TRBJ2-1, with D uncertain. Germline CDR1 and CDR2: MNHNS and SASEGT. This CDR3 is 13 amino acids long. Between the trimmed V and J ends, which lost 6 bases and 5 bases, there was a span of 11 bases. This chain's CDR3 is CASSAIFNNEQFF. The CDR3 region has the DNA TGTGCCAGCAGCGCTATTTTCAACAATGAGCAGTTCTTC.

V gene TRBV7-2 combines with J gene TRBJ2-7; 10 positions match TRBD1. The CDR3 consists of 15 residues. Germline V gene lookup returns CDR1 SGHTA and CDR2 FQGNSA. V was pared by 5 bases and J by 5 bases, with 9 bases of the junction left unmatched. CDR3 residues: CASSPRGQGLDEQYF. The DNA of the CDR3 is TGTGCCAGCAGCCCCCGGGGACAGGGGTTGGACGAGCAGTACTTC.

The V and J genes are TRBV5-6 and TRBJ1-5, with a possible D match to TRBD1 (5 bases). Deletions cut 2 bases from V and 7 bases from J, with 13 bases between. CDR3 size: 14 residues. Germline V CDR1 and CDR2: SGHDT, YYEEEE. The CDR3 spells CASSLWGLGQPQHF. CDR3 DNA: TGTGCCAGCAGCTTATGGGGACTAGGACAGCCCCAGCATTTT.